This T cell receptor (beta chain) is from a study of metastatic and nonmetastatic thyroid tumors. In the study overall: Both malignant and benign thyroid patients supplied peripheral blood and tumor or nodule tissue samples, across which the repertoires of these patients were then compared.

As processed by the authors: CDR3 was compared across clinicopathological groups, and the resulting differences were used to build a distant-metastasis classifier for papillary thyroid cancer. TCRdb re-called the PCR reads through MiXCR. TCRdb's processing, not the authors', yielded these V and J calls. Of approximately 38,000 clones listed, 16% were seen once; the top ten hold 3.5% to 4%. This clone was counted many times. Its specificity is not known. The CDR3 has 14 residues. In germline, CDR1 is MNHNS, CDR2 SASEGT. The J segment lost 6 bases and the V segment lost 5 bases, leaving 4 bases of the junction unmatched. Patients were all untreated before their thyroid surgery. General study findings and limits: As reported, TCR beta diversity in blood and tumor was significantly higher in malignant thyroid tumors than in benign nodules.

Sequenced input: blood. This chain links TRBV6-1 with TRBJ2-3, with 11 bases matching TRBD2. The receptor's source is a female donor with papillary thyroid cancer or a benign thyroid nodule (not recorded which). Some clones in this sample may be carry-over from other donors' samples. This CDR3 reads CASSLAGGLDTQYF. The CDR3 nucleotides are TGTGCCAGCAGTTTAGCGGGGGGGTTGGATACGCAGTATTTT.